A single sample is the source of the 2 T cell receptor beta chains below, sequenced in a study of tumor-infiltrating lymphocytes in primary liver carcinoma. Germline DNA was extracted too, while blood RNA derived from unsorted whole blood. Synthesis of TCR beta cDNA was carried out from about 0.55 ug total RNA with a constant-region primer. Three nested multiplex PCR rounds of slightly modified ARM-PCR generated TCR beta libraries. The opening two PCR rounds, about 10 cycles each, paired TRBV1-TRBV30 forward primers with a C-beta reverse primer. TCRdb re-derived calls from the multiplex PCR reads in MiXCR, one entry per CDR3 protein. The sample lists hundreds of thousands of distinct CDR3 sequences, approximately 65% seen once, with around 9.5% in the top ten. The sample consisted of peripheral blood. Receptor source: a middle-aged man with primary liver carcinoma and hepatitis B virus infection.

The chain has TRBV28 and TRBJ2-1; 7 bases align to TRBD2. The length of the CDR3 is 15 residues. Germline CDR1 and CDR2: MDHEN and SYDVKM. V lost 7 bases to trimming and J lost 0 bases; unmatched junction nucleotides: 6. In DNA, the CDR3 is TGTGCCAGCACCCCTGCGGGAGTCTCCTACAATGAGCAGTTCTTC. This encodes CASTPAGVSYNEQFF. The whole variable domain, filled in from reference TRBV28 and TRBJ2-1, reads DVKVTQSSRYLVKRTGEKVFLECVQDMDHENMFWYRQDPGLGLRLIYFSYDVKMKEKGDIPEGYSVSREKKERFSLILESASTNQTSMYLCASTPAGVSYNEQFFGPGTRLTVL.

This clonotype was counted between two and nine times. The genes are TRBV4-1 and TRBJ2-2; 9 nucleotides line up with TRBD1. Germline V CDR1 and CDR2: MGHRA, YSYEKL. J was trimmed by 6 bases and V by 7 bases; bases with no gene match: 9. The CDR3 has 15 amino acids. The CDR3 region is CASKLGGQGAGELFF. Here the CDR3 DNA reads TGCGCCAGCAAATTGGGGGGACAGGGCGCCGGGGAGCTGTTTTTT.